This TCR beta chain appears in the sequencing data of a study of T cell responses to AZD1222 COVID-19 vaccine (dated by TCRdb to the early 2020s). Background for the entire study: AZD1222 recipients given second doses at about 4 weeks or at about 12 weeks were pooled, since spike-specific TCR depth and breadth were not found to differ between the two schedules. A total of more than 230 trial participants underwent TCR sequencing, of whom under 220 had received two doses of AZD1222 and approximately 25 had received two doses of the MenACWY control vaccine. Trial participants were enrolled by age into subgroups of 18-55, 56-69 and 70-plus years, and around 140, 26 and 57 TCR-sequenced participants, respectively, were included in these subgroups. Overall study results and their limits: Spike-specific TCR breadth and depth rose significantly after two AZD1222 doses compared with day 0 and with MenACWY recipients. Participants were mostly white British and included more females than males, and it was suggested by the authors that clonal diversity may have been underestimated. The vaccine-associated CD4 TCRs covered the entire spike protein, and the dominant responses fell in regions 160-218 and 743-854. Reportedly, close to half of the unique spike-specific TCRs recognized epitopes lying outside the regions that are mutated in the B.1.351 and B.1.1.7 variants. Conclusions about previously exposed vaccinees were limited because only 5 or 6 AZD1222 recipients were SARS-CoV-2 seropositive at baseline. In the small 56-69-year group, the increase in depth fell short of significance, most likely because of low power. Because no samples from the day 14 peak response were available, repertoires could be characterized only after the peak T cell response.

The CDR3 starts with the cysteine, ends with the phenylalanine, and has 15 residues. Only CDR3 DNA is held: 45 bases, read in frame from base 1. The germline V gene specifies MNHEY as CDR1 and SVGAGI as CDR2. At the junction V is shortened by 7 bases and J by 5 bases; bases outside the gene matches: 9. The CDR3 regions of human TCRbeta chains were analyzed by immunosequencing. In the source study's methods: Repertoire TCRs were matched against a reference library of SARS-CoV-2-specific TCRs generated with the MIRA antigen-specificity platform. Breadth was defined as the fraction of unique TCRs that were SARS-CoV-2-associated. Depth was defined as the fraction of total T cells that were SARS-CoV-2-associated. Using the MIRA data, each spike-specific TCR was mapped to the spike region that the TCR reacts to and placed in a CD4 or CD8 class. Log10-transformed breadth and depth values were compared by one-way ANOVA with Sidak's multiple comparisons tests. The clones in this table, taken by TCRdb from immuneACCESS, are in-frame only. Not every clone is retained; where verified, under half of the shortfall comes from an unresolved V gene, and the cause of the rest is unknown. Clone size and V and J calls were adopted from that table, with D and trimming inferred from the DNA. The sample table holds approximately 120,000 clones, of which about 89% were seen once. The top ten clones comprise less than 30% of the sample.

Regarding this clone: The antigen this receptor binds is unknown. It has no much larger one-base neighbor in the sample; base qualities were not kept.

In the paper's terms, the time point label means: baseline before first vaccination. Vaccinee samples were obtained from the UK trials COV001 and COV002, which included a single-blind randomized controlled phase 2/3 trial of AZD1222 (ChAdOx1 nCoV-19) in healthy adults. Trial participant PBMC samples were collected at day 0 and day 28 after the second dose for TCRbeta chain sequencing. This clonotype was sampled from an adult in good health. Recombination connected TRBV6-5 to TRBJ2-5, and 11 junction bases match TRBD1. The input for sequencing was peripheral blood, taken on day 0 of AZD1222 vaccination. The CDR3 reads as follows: CASTPDRGRAETQYF. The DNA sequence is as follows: TGTGCCAGCACCCCGGACAGGGGGCGAGCGGAGACCCAGTACTTC.